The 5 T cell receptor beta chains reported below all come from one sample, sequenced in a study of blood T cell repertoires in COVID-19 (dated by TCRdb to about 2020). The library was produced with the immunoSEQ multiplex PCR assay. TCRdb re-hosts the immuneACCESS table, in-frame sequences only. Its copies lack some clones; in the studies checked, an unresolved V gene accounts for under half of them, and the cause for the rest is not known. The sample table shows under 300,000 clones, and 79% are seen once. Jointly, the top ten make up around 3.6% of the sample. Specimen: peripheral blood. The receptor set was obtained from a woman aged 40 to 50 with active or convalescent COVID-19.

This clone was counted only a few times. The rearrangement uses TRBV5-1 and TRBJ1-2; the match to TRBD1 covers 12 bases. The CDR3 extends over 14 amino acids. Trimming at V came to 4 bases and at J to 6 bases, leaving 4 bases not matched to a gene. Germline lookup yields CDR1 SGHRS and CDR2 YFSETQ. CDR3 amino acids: CASSLGQGADGYTF. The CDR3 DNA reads TGCGCCAGCAGCCTGGGACAGGGGGCTGATGGCTACACCTTC.

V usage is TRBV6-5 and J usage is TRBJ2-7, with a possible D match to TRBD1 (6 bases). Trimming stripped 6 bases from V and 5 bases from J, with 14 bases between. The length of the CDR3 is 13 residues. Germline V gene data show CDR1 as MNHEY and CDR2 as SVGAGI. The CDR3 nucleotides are TGTGCCAGCAGAAAACAGGGTCTGGACGAGCAGTACTTC. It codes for CASRKQGLDEQYF.

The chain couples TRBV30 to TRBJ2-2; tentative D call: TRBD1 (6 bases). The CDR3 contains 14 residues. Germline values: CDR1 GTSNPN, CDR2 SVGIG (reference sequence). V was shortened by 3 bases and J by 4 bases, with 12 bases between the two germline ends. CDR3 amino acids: CAWSATGITGELFF. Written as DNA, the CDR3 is TGTGCCTGGAGCGCAACAGGGATCACCGGGGAGCTGTTTTTT.

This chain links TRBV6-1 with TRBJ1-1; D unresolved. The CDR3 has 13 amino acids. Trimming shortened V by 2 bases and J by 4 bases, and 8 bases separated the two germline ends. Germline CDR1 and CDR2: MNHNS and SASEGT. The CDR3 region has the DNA TGTGCCAGCAGTGAAACCTGGGCCACTGAAGCTTTCTTT. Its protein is CASSETWATEAFF.

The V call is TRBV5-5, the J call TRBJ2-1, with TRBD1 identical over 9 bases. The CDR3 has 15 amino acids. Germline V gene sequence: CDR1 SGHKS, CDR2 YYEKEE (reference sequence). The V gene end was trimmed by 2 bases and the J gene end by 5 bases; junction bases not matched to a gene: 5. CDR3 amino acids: CASSLGTGSHNEQFF. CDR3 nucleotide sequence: TGTGCCAGCAGCTTAGGGACAGGGTCGCACAATGAGCAGTTCTTC.